The table lists the clone carrying this T cell receptor beta chain with a few counts. In the original processing: Reference gene primer amplification in the assay estimated nucleated cell counts. Clones were sequenced by immunoSEQ multiplex PCR, and TCRdb holds only the in-frame ones, with some missing. V, J and clone size are those of that table, while D and trimming were read from the DNA. There are fewer than 450,000 clones in the sample; more than 75% occur only once, and roughly 6% lies in the top ten. Recruited during active infection, patients (from Seattle) were subsequently followed longitudinally. This sample was included in a study of blood T cell repertoires in COVID-19. The clonotype originates from a woman in her forties or fifties with COVID-19, enrolled during active disease. The sequenced sample consisted of peripheral blood.

DNA for the CDR3: TGTGCCAGCAGCCCTGGGACTAGCACCTACAATGAGCAGTTCTTC. This gives the protein CASSPGTSTYNEQFF. The chain is built from TRBV27 and TRBJ2-1, with TRBD2 identical over 9 bases. V trimming: 6 bases; J trimming: 2 bases; junction bases outside the gene matches: 5. CDR1 is MNHEY and CDR2 is SMNVEV in the germline V gene (reference sequence). The CDR3 sequence is 15 residues long.